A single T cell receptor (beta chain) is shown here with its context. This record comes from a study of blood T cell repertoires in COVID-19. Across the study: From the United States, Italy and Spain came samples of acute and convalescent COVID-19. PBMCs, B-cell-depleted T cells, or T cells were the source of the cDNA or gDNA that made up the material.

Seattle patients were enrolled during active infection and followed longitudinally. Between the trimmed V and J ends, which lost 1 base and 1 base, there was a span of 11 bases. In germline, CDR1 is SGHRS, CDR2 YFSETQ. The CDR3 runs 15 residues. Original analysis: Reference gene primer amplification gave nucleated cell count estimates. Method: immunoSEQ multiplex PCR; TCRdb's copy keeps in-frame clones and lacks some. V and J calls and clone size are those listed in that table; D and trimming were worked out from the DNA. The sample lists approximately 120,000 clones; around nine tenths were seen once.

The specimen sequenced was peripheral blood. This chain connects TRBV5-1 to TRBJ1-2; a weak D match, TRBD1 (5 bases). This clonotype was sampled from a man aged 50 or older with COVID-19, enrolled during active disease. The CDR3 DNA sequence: TGCGCCAGCAGCTTGTCGACAGATTTTAACTATGGCTACACCTTC. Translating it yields CASSLSTDFNYGYTF.